One sample yielded the 20 T cell receptor beta chains listed below, sequenced in a study of T cell responses to AZD1222 COVID-19 vaccine. Profiling relied on immunoSEQ multiplex PCR, and the TCRdb table lists in-frame clones only, not all of them. The sample holds fewer than 90,000 clones, 75% to 95% seen once. Sample: peripheral blood, taken 28 days after the second AZD1222 dose. These receptors were obtained from an adult who received the AZD1222 COVID-19 vaccine.

The chain is built from TRBV11-3 and TRBJ2-3, with D possibly being TRBD2 (6 bases). The CDR3 is 17 amino acids. V dropped 4 bases and J dropped 1 base, with 18 bases sitting between them. Germline V gene data show CDR1 as SGHNT and CDR2 as YENEEA. This CDR3 reads CASSSSFSGMGTDTQYF. CDR3 bases: TGTGCCAGCAGCTCGTCGTTTAGCGGAATGGGCACAGATACGCAGTATTTT.

The rearrangement joins TRBV4-1 to TRBJ2-5; TRBD2 matches 8 bases. This CDR3 has 15 amino acids. V was pared by 0 bases and J by 5 bases, with 5 bases of the junction left unmatched. The V gene's germline CDR1 is MGHRA and CDR2 YSYEKL. CDR3 region: CASSQDRGGRETQYF. The CDR3 nucleotides read TGCGCCAGCAGCCAAGATCGGGGGGGGCGGGAGACCCAGTACTTC.

The chain carries TRBV11-2 and TRBJ2-7, with TRBD2 as a possible D gene (5 bases). The CDR3 spans 13 residues. V dropped 0 bases and J dropped 7 bases, with 10 bases sitting between them. Germline V gives CDR1 SGHAT, CDR2 FQNNGV. CDR3 in amino acids: CASSLDRGREQYF. CDR3 DNA: TGTGCCAGCAGCTTAGATCGGGGAAGGGAGCAGTACTTC.

The chain employs TRBV19 and TRBJ1-5, with 9 bases lining up with TRBD1. CDR3 size: 16 residues. In germline, CDR1 is LNHDA, CDR2 SQIVND (reference sequence). V was clipped by 5 bases and J by 2 bases; unmatched bases: 7. CDR3 sequence: CASSPGQGRGNQPQHF. The CDR3 bases are TGTGCCAGTAGTCCGGGACAGGGCCGGGGCAATCAGCCCCAGCATTTT.

This clone was observed a few times. The V call is TRBV24-1, the J call TRBJ2-7, with D perhaps matching TRBD1 or TRBD2 (6 bases each). Germline CDR1 and CDR2: KGHDR and SFDVKD. This CDR3 region has 17 residues. V was shortened by 1 base and J by 2 bases, with 17 bases between the two germline ends. The CDR3 nucleotides read TGTGCCACCAGTGATTTTTGGGGGGTGGGGGCCACCTACGAGCAGTACTTC. Amino acids: CATSDFWGVGATYEQYF.

The rearrangement links TRBV19 to TRBJ1-5; weak D call: TRBD1 (6 bases). V was cut by 6 bases and J by 1 base, with 16 bases left in between. The CDR3 consists of 16 residues. CDR1 is LNHDA, CDR2 SQIVND, per germline (reference sequence). CDR3 in amino acids: CASSLMTGGSNQPQHF. Here the CDR3 DNA reads TGTGCCAGTAGCCTTATGACAGGAGGCAGCAATCAGCCCCAGCATTTT.

Comments on this clone: Other DNA sequences in this sample translate to the same CDR3. The chain has TRBV12-3 or TRBV12-4 and TRBJ1-1; D is ambiguous. With 3 bases removed from V and 5 bases from J, the gap between germline ends came to 4 bases. The CDR3 runs to 11 residues. CDR3 loop: CASSLSTEAFF. CDR3 nucleotide sequence: TGTGCCAGCAGTTTGAGTACTGAAGCTTTCTTT.

This chain links TRBV25-1 with TRBJ1-4; 9 bases are a match to TRBD1. The CDR3 has 15 amino acids. Germline assignment: CDR1 MGHDK and CDR2 SYGVNS. V gave up 4 bases and J gave up 5 bases; unmatched junction bases: 5. CDR3 region: CASSGGQGQNEKLFF. DNA for the CDR3: TGTGCCAGCAGTGGGGGACAGGGACAGAATGAAAAACTGTTTTTT. Supplemented by reference TRBV25-1 and TRBJ1-4, the full variable domain reads EADIYQTPRYLVIGTGKKITLECSQTMGHDKMYWYQQDPGMELHLIHYSYGVNSTEKGDLSSESTVSRIRTEHFPLTLESARPSHTSQYLCASSGGQGQNEKLFFGSGTQLSVL.

This clone came up once. The junction departs from the called germline gene at one end, perhaps through a read error. The chain is built from TRBV7-3 and TRBJ1-2; D uncertain. The CDR3 sequence is 14 residues long. The germline CDR1 and CDR2 sequences are SGHTA and FQGTGA. The CDR3 loop is CASSLRGPKYGYTF. CDR3 in DNA: TGTGCCAGCAGCTTAAGAGGACCTAAATATGGCTACACCTTC.

This clone was observed once. The chain uses TRBV6-2 or TRBV6-3 and TRBJ1-3; D uncertain. The germline V gene encodes CDR1 MNHEY and CDR2 SVGEGT. The CDR3 length is 17 residues. Trimming stripped 1 base from V and 0 bases from J, with 13 bases between. The CDR3, as DNA: TGTGCCAGCAGTTACTTCGCTAGGCCCTCCTCTGGAAACACCATATATTTT. This translates into CASSYFARPSSGNTIYF.

The J gene is TRBJ2-7, the V gene TRBV5-1; TRBD2 matches 11 bases. CDR1 is SGHRS, CDR2 YFSETQ, per germline. There are 17 residues in the CDR3. Trimming cost V 4 bases and J 2 bases; bases outside gene matches: 11. The CDR3 DNA is TGCGCCAGCAGCGCATACCCCACTAGCGGGAGCCCCTACGAGCAGTACTTC. This sequence encodes CASSAYPTSGSPYEQYF.

The chain recombines TRBV5-6 with TRBJ1-2; D gene uncertain. CDR3 length equals 13 residues. Germline lookup yields CDR1 SGHDT and CDR2 YYEEEE. Trimming shortened V by 5 bases and J by 4 bases, and 12 bases separated the two germline ends. The CDR3 loop reads CASSLVKSYGYTF. The CDR3 region has the DNA TGTGCCAGCAGTCTAGTTAAGAGCTATGGCTACACCTTC.

The chain links TRBV28 to TRBJ2-7; TRBD2 matches 8 bases. This CDR3 is 19 amino acids long. Trimming took 8 bases from V and 2 from J; bases not matched to a gene: 23. Germline lookup yields CDR1 MDHEN and CDR2 SYDVKM. The CDR3 is CASHTRKPTPGLGAYEQYF. In DNA, the CDR3 is TGTGCCAGCCACACGAGAAAACCGACCCCGGGACTAGGGGCCTACGAGCAGTACTTC.

The chain carries TRBV29-1 and TRBJ1-1, with 12 bases lining up with TRBD1. After removal of 6 bases from V and 11 bases from J, the junction contained 7 bases not matched to a gene. From germline, CDR1 is SQVTM and CDR2 ANQGSEA. The CDR3 extends over 12 amino acids. DNA of the CDR3: TGCAGCGTGGGACAGGGGGCGATGACGGCTTTCTTT. Residues: CSVGQGAMTAFF.

J is TRBJ2-7 and V is TRBV30, with D unclear. V was trimmed by 3 bases and J by 3 bases, leaving 9 bases between them. Looked up from germline, CDR1 is GTSNPN and CDR2 is SVGIG (reference sequence). The CDR3 is 12 amino acids. CDR3 amino acids: CAWSRDRYEQYF. DNA for the CDR3: TGTGCCTGGAGCAGAGACCGCTACGAGCAGTACTTC.

This clone has a single count. The V call is TRBV6-6, the J call TRBJ2-1, with a weak D call TRBD1 (5 bases). This CDR3 is built from 17 residues. Germline CDR1 is MNHNY and CDR2 is SVGAGI (reference sequence). The V gene lost 5 bases and the J gene lost 6 bases, with 23 bases spanning the gap. CDR3 coding DNA: TGTGCCAGCAGTCCAATAATCCCAGGGCGGTCAGGCAATGAGCAGTTCTTC. It encodes CASSPIIPGRSGNEQFF.

The V gene is TRBV19, the J gene TRBJ2-1; TRBD1 or TRBD2 may be the D gene (6 bases each). Germline loops: CDR1 LNHDA, CDR2 SQIVND (reference sequence). CDR3 length: 13 residues. The V end was cut by 7 bases, the J end by 12 bases, with 19 bases between. The CDR3 here is CASNPGAPRRQFF. The CDR3 coding sequence is TGTGCCAGTAATCCGGGGGCCCCCCGGCGGCAGTTCTTC.

The gene calls are TRBV5-6 and TRBJ1-1, with a possible D match to TRBD1 (6 bases). The CDR3 covers 17 residues. Germline values: CDR1 SGHDT, CDR2 YYEEEE. V dropped 5 bases and J dropped 5 bases, with 25 bases sitting between them. CDR3 residues: CASSQSGARGSRTEAFF. As DNA, the CDR3 is TGTGCCAGCAGTCAATCGGGGGCCAGAGGATCGCGGACTGAAGCTTTCTTT.

The gene calls are TRBV29-1 and TRBJ1-1, with unresolved D. The germline CDR1 and CDR2 sequences are SQVTM and ANQGSEA. The CDR3 consists of 13 residues. Trimming stripped 7 bases from V and 0 bases from J, with 12 bases between. The chain's CDR3 is CSAAGLMNTEAFF. In nucleotides, the CDR3 is TGCAGCGCAGCTGGGCTCATGAACACTGAAGCTTTCTTT.

The chain recombines TRBV30 with TRBJ2-7; TRBD1 matches 7 bases. CDR1 GTSNPN and CDR2 SVGIG come from the germline V gene (reference sequence). V trimming: 4 bases; J trimming: 2 bases; junction bases outside the gene matches: 5. This CDR3 spans 13 amino acids. The CDR3 DNA reads as TGTGCCTGGACCGGGACAGCCCCCTACGAGCAGTACTTC. Translating gives CAWTGTAPYEQYF.